This TCR beta chain was captured in a study of vaccination and CD4 T cells after COVID-19. Across the study: The stimulating agents, overlapping spike peptides, came from SARS-CoV-2, HCoV-NL63, HCoV-OC43 and HCoV-229E. Points from the study as a whole: Among reactive clones from convalescent patients, a median roughly 85% appeared only post-vaccination.

Time point indicated: late sampling 161 to 241 days after vaccination in a few convalescent patients. Sample treatment: approximately 9-day PBMC culture with coronavirus spike peptide pools or control peptides (ViraFEST assay). Positive PCR tests came between March and December 2020, ahead of the US Alpha, Beta and Delta variants. The length of the CDR3 is 13 residues. Trimming pared 4 bases from V and 7 bases from J, leaving 11 bases between. Germline lookup yields CDR1 SEHNR and CDR2 FQNEAQ (reference sequence). This clonotype was seen more than once but under ten times. Its cognate antigen is unknown. Cultured CD4+ T-cell DNA underwent Oncomine TCR Beta short-read sequencing. TCRdb re-analysed the PCR reads in MiXCR, keeping a single row per CDR3 protein. The top ten clones hold roughly 5% of a sample with tens of thousands of distinct CDR3 sequences, around two fifths of them seen once.

The chain couples TRBV7-9 to TRBJ2-1; D gene unclear. This material consisted of CD4+ T cells from blood, cultured in vitro, taken about 7 months after SARS-CoV-2 vaccination. This receptor was taken from a human donor who had recovered from COVID-19. CDR3 loop: CASSWEISNEQFF. CDR3 nucleotides: TGTGCCAGCAGCTGGGAAATATCGAATGAGCAGTTCTTC.